These 14 T cell receptor beta chains originate from one sample sequenced in a study of cytomegalovirus exposure and HLA in healthy donors. The PCR employed 60 Vbeta primers together with 13 Jbeta primers. Data came from immunoSEQ multiplex PCR; TCRdb stores just in-frame clones and leaves some out. The repertoire holds 120,000 to 150,000 clones, with roughly 76% as singletons. Sequences were obtained from PBMCs. The origin of the receptors is a woman aged 30 to 39 in good health and CMV-seronegative.

In regard to this clone: The junction departs from germline at one end; a sequencing error may be responsible. The chain is built from TRBV14 and TRBJ2-1; 12 bases fit TRBD1. The CDR3 has 14 amino acids. Germline loops: CDR1 SGHDN, CDR2 FVKESK. CDR3 region: CASSRDRGRNEQIF. Written as DNA, the CDR3 is TGTGCCAGCAGCCGGGACAGGGGGCGAAATGAGCAGATCTTC.

For the CDR3, the DNA is TGTGCCAGCAGCTTAGAGCCTGGAGTCACCGGGGAGCTGTTTTTT. Protein: CASSLEPGVTGELFF. V and J are TRBV7-8 and TRBJ2-2; D remains unclear. This CDR3 spans 15 amino acids. Germline V lookup: CDR1 SGHVS, CDR2 FQNEAQ. Trimming pared 1 base from V and 4 bases from J, leaving 10 bases between.

This clone was seen a few times. This CDR3 is CASSLGIVNVEEQYF. CDR3 nucleotides: TGTGCCAGCAGCTTAGGTATTGTTAATGTGGAGGAGCAGTACTTC. This chain uses TRBV7-6 with TRBJ2-7; no reliable D call. Looked up from germline, CDR1 is SGHVS and CDR2 is FNYEAQ. Trimming took off 1 base at V and 7 bases at J, with 17 bases between the two ends. There are 15 residues in the CDR3.

The gene calls are TRBV4-2 and TRBJ2-3; 7 bases fit TRBD2. The CDR3 covers 16 residues. The germline gives CDR1 LGHNA, CDR2 YNFKEQ. Trimming took 0 bases from V and 4 from J; bases not matched to a gene: 7. CDR3 region: CASSQDWTRAPDTQYF. CDR3 DNA sequence: TGTGCCAGCAGCCAAGACTGGACTAGAGCGCCAGATACGCAGTATTTT.

This chain connects TRBV6-1 to TRBJ2-5, with 8 nucleotides matching TRBD1. The V gene's germline CDR1 is MNHNS and CDR2 SASEGT. The length of the CDR3 is 13 residues. V gave up 6 bases and J gave up 5 bases; unmatched junction bases: 5. Here the CDR3 reads CASRTGVRETQYF. In DNA form, the CDR3 reads TGTGCCAGCAGGACAGGGGTGAGGGAGACCCAGTACTTC.

V usage is TRBV10-1 and J usage is TRBJ1-2; maybe TRBD1 (6 bases). Trimming shortened V by 4 bases and J by 6 bases, and 12 bases separated the two germline ends. The germline V gene has CDR1 WNHNN and CDR2 SYGVQD (reference sequence). This CDR3 region has 13 residues. CDR3 region: CASSALRGDGYTF. As DNA, the CDR3 is TGCGCCAGCAGTGCCCTCAGGGGCGATGGCTACACCTTC.

The rearrangement uses TRBV4-1 and TRBJ1-2, with 7 bases identical to TRBD1. This CDR3 comprises 13 residues. V shed 3 bases, J shed 7 bases, and the junction held 5 bases outside the gene matches. Germline V gene sequence: CDR1 MGHRA, CDR2 YSYEKL. CDR3 nucleotides: TGCGCCAGCAGCCAGGAGGGGGCGAGTGGCTACACCTTC. Translated: CASSQEGASGYTF.

This chain links TRBV5-1 with TRBJ1-1; 8 nucleotides line up with TRBD1. Germline V lookup: CDR1 SGHRS, CDR2 YFSETQ. The V segment lost 1 base and the J segment 3 bases; nucleotides outside the gene matches: 5. The CDR3 covers 15 residues. CDR3 protein: CASSLRTGMHTEAFF. The CDR3 bases are TGCGCCAGCAGCTTGCGGACAGGGATGCACACTGAAGCTTTCTTT. Full variable domain (missing parts from reference TRBV5-1 and TRBJ1-1): KAGVTQTPRYLIKTRGQQVTLSCSPISGHRSVSWYQQTPGQGLQFLFEYFSETQRNKGNFPGRFSGRQFSNSRSEMNVSTLELGDSALYLCASSLRTGMHTEAFFGQGTRLTVV.

The chain uses TRBV6-1 and TRBJ1-1; the match to TRBD1 covers 7 bases. This CDR3 has 14 amino acids. The V and J ends lost 7 bases and 3 bases, in that order; junction bases with no gene match: 8. Germline V gene lookup returns CDR1 MNHNS and CDR2 SASEGT. The CDR3 coding sequence is TGTGCCAGCACTACAGGGGCGCGGGACACTGAAGCTTTCTTT. Residues: CASTTGARDTEAFF.

This chain joins TRBV27 and TRBJ1-3, with a possible D match to TRBD1 (5 bases). This CDR3 has 16 residues. Germline V gene sequence: CDR1 MNHEY, CDR2 SMNVEV (reference sequence). V gave up 5 bases and J gave up 1 base, with 15 bases separating them. DNA of the CDR3: TGTGCCAGCAGTCCTTCCAGGGTCGTGTCTGGAAACACCATATATTTT. Translation: CASSPSRVVSGNTIYF.

As to this clone: This sample includes further DNA sequences coding for the same CDR3. The chain couples TRBV7-2 to TRBJ2-3; weak D call: TRBD2 (6 bases). The CDR3 covers 15 residues. Trimming left V 0 bases short and J 0 bases short, with 7 bases between. The germline V gene encodes CDR1 SGHTA and CDR2 FQGNSA. In nucleotides, the CDR3 is TGTGCCAGCAGCTTAGCAGGGACTAGCACAGATACGCAGTATTTT. This sequence encodes CASSLAGTSTDTQYF.

The chain is built from TRBV9 and TRBJ1-1; D is undetermined. The V gene lost 3 bases and the J gene lost 2 bases, with 14 bases spanning the gap. CDR1 is SGDLS, CDR2 YYNGEE, per germline. The CDR3 spans 15 residues. The CDR3 is CASSAEASSNTEAFF. In nucleotides, the CDR3 is TGTGCCAGCAGCGCCGAAGCCTCATCTAACACTGAAGCTTTCTTT.

The rearrangement links TRBV4-3 to TRBJ2-5; TRBD1 is a possible D gene (5 bases). Between the trimmed V and J ends, which lost 5 bases and 5 bases, there was a span of 12 bases. Germline V gene sequence: CDR1 LGHNA, CDR2 YSLEER. The CDR3 has 13 amino acids. The DNA of the CDR3 is TGCGCCAGCAGCGGCAGGGTTGGGGAGACCCAGTACTTC. Translating gives CASSGRVGETQYF.

The chain has TRBV7-3 and TRBJ2-2; D possibly corresponds to TRBD2 (5 bases). The V and J ends lost 5 bases and 7 bases respectively, with 14 bases between them. The germline CDR1 and CDR2 sequences are SGHTA and FQGTGA. This CDR3 spans 14 amino acids. In DNA form, the CDR3 reads TGTGCCAGCAGCCCCGACCGAGGGTTCGGGGAGCTGTTTTTT. Its translation: CASSPDRGFGELFF.